A single sample gave rise to the 2 T cell receptor beta chains below, sequenced in a study of blood T cell repertoires in COVID-19. TCRdb's table, derived via immunoSEQ multiplex PCR, lists solely in-frame clones and lacks some. Of around 330,000 clones listed, 87% were seen once; the top ten hold more than 8.5%. Sequenced material: PBMCs or T cells enriched from blood (not recorded which). The source of these receptors is a young woman who had recovered from COVID-19.

This clone was recorded only once. The V gene is TRBV7-2, the J gene TRBJ2-1; the D is unclear. The germline gives CDR1 SGHTA, CDR2 FQGNSA. With 2 bases removed from V and 14 bases from J, the gap between germline ends came to 10 bases. This CDR3 comprises 11 residues. CDR3 nucleotides: TGTGCCAGCAGCTTAACCAGGTCGAAGTTCTTC. It translates to CASSLTRSKFF. Variable domain in full (rest from reference TRBV7-2 and TRBJ2-1): GAGVSQSPSNKVTEKGKDVELRCDPISGHTALYWYRQSLGQGLEFLIYFQGNSAPDKSGLPSDRFSAERTGGSVSTLTIQRTQQEDSAVYLCASSLTRSKFFGPGTRLTVL.

The chain carries TRBV7-3 and TRBJ1-1; 7 bases are shared with TRBD1. CDR1 and CDR2 (germline): SGHTA, FQGTGA. J gave up 6 bases and V 5 bases, and 6 bases lay outside the gene matches. CDR3 length equals 13 residues. This CDR3 reads CASSTTGVSEAFF. CDR3 nucleotide sequence: TGTGCCAGCAGCACCACAGGGGTCTCTGAAGCTTTCTTT.